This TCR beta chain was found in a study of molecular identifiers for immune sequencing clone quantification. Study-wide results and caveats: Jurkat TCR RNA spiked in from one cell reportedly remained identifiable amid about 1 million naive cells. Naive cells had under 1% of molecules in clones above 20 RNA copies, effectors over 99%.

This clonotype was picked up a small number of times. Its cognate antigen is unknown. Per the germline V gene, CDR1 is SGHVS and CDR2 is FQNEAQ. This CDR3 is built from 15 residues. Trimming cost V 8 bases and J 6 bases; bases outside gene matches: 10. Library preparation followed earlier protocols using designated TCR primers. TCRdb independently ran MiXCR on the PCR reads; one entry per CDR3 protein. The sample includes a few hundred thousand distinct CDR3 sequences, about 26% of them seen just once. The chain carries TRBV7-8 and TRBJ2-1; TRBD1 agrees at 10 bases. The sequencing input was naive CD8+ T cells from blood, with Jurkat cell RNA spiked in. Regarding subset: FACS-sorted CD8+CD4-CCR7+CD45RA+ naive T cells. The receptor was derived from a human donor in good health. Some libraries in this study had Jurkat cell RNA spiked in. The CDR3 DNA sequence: TGTGCCAGCGGTCCGAGGGACAGGGGAGGCAATGAGCAGTTCTTC. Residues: CASGPRDRGGNEQFF.